This T cell receptor beta chain was sequenced during a study of identical twins. MiXCR was run by TCRdb on the 5' RACE reads, yielding one entry per CDR3 protein. This sample yields fewer than 500,000 distinct CDR3 sequences, of which 20% to 25% are seen a single time; over 2.5% belongs to the top ten. CDR1 is SEHNR and CDR2 is FQNEAQ in the germline V gene (reference sequence). This CDR3 is 15 amino acids long. V gave up 5 bases and J gave up 2 bases, with 14 bases separating them. This clonotype was counted between two and nine times. These sequences were also reported in another study, on T cells expressing NK-cell markers. This second report adds: In about 6 donors, dominant CD3+CD56+NKG2C+ clones formed roughly 1.0-8% of CD8+ cells. Also leading the CD3+CD56-NKG2C+ fraction in several donors were these clonotypes.

The source of this sequence is a woman in her late teens or twenties in good health. Material for sequencing was CD4+ T cells sorted from blood. This chain links TRBV7-9 with TRBJ2-3; perhaps TRBD1 as D (6 bases). This chain's CDR3 is CASSARGGSTDTQYF. The CDR3 coding sequence is TGTGCCAGCAGCGCCCGAGGGGGATCCACAGATACGCAGTATTTT.